The rows below give T cell receptor beta chains drawn from one sample of a study of T cell repertoires in cytomegalovirus infection. TCRdb passed the reads through MiXCR, listing each CDR3 protein once. The table records around 120,000 distinct CDR3 sequences, roughly a quarter of them present only once. Their antigen targets remain unknown. The sequencing sample was made of PBMCs, sequenced either directly or after in vitro stimulation (not recorded which). The receptors shown here come from a human donor in good health (CMV status not recorded). Some clones in this sample may be carry-over from other donors' samples. Both conserved end residues are part of each CDR3. Fields, in order: D gene, V gene, J gene, clone size, CDR3 protein, CDR3 DNA. The D gene is left open where the match is weak. Clone size is given for some rows only: seen once, a few or many times, or a class if the clone is expanded.

d_gene: TRBD2; v_gene: TRBV6-2/TRBV6-3; j_gene: TRBJ2-3; abundance: few; CDR3aa: CATIERTSGRRSDTQYF; CDR3nt: TGTGCCACCATCGAGCGGACTAGCGGGAGGAGGTCAGATACGCAGTATTTT
d_gene: NA; v_gene: TRBV7-2; j_gene: TRBJ2-5; abundance: many; CDR3aa: CASSAGSGGGQETQYF; CDR3nt: TGTGCCAGCAGCGCCGGGAGCGGAGGGGGACAAGAGACCCAGTACTTC
d_gene: NA; v_gene: TRBV7-2; j_gene: TRBJ2-7; abundance: NA; CDR3aa: CASSLNGRDHEQYF; CDR3nt: TGTGCCAGCAGCTTAAACGGGAGAGACCACGAGCAGTACTTC
d_gene: NA; v_gene: TRBV4-1; j_gene: TRBJ1-1; abundance: few; CDR3aa: CASSRAGTMNTEAFF; CDR3nt: TGCGCCAGCAGCCGTGCCGGGACTATGAACACTGAAGCTTTCTTT
d_gene: TRBD2; v_gene: TRBV9; j_gene: TRBJ2-2; abundance: NA; CDR3aa: CASSVGGGPGELFF; CDR3nt: TGTGCCAGCAGCGTAGGCGGGGGACCCGGGGAGCTGTTTTTT
d_gene: NA; v_gene: TRBV7-8; j_gene: TRBJ2-2; abundance: many; CDR3aa: CASSLASGTANTGELFF; CDR3nt: TGTGCCAGCAGCTTAGCTAGCGGGACAGCGAACACCGGGGAGCTGTTTTTT
d_gene: TRBD1; v_gene: TRBV7-9; j_gene: TRBJ1-5; abundance: many; CDR3aa: CASSPGGDGQPQHF; CDR3nt: TGTGCCAGCAGCCCAGGGGGGGACGGTCAGCCCCAGCATTTT
d_gene: NA; v_gene: TRBV19; j_gene: TRBJ2-2; abundance: few; CDR3aa: CASSTGRDTGELFF; CDR3nt: TGTGCCAGTAGCACCGGGAGAGACACCGGGGAGCTGTTTTTT
d_gene: TRBD1; v_gene: TRBV19; j_gene: TRBJ2-3; abundance: NA; CDR3aa: CASKPGQDHITQYF; CDR3nt: TGTGCCAGTAAACCGGGACAGGATCATATTACGCAGTATTTT
d_gene: NA; v_gene: TRBV6-2/TRBV6-3; j_gene: TRBJ2-7; abundance: few; CDR3aa: CASRSGGSPYEQYF; CDR3nt: TGTGCCAGCCGAAGCGGAGGGTCTCCCTACGAGCAGTACTTC
d_gene: NA; v_gene: TRBV27; j_gene: TRBJ1-1; abundance: NA; CDR3aa: CASSLSGYLRTEAFF; CDR3nt: TGTGCCAGCAGCTTGTCGGGTTATCTGAGGACTGAAGCTTTCTTT
d_gene: NA; v_gene: TRBV7-2; j_gene: TRBJ2-1; abundance: many; CDR3aa: CASSQAHDRFF; CDR3nt: TGTGCCAGCAGCCAGGCACATGATAGGTTCTTC
d_gene: NA; v_gene: TRBV28; j_gene: TRBJ1-2; abundance: NA; CDR3aa: CASSLRGRSYTF; CDR3nt: TGTGCCAGCAGTTTACGGGGCCGGAGCTACACCTTC